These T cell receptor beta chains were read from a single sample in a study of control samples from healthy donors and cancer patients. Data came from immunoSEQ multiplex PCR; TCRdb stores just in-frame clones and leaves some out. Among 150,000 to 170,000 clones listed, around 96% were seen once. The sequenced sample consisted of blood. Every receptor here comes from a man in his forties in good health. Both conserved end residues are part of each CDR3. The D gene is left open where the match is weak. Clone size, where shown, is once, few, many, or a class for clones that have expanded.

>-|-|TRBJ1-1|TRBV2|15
CASRAFDSMNTEAFF
TGTGCCAGCAGGGCGTTCGACAGCATGAACACTGAAGCTTTCTTT
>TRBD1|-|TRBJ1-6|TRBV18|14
CASSPDRVGSPLHF
TGTGCCAGCTCACCCGACAGGGTCGGTTCACCCCTCCACTTT
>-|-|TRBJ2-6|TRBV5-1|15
CASSTTVPGANVLTF
TGCGCCAGCAGCACAACGGTACCTGGGGCCAACGTCCTGACTTTC
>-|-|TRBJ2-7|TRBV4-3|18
CASSQDLLTRGPSYEQYF
TGCGCCAGCAGCCAAGATCTCCTCACTCGGGGCCCATCCTACGAGCAGTACTTC
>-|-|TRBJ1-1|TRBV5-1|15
CASSLGTGHNTEAFF
TGCGCCAGCAGCCTCGGGACCGGCCATAACACTGAAGCTTTCTTT
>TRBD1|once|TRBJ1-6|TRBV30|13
CAWRGQPNSPLHF
TGTGCCTGGAGGGGACAGCCTAATTCACCCCTCCACTTT
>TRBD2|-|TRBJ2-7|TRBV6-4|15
CASSVLAGAAYEQYF
TGTGCCAGCAGTGTACTAGCGGGGGCCGCATACGAGCAGTACTTC
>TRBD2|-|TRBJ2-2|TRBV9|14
CASSALAFAGELFF
TGTGCCAGCAGCGCACTAGCGTTTGCCGGGGAGCTGTTTTTT
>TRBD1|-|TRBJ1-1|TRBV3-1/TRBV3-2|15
CASSHRDRGRTEAFF
TGTGCCAGCAGCCACAGGGACAGGGGTAGGACTGAAGCTTTCTTT
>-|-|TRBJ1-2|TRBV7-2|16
CASSLGGGGVNYGYTF
TGTGCCAGCAGCTTAGGGGGTGGGGGTGTTAACTATGGCTACACCTTC
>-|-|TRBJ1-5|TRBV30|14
CAWSVGRGGQPQHF
TGTGCCTGGAGTGTGGGTAGGGGTGGACAGCCCCAGCATTTT
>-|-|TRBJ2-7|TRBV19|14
CASSMGSGGYEQYF
TGTGCCAGTAGTATGGGCAGCGGAGGATACGAGCAGTACTTC
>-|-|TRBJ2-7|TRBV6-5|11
CASSLGYEQYF
TGTGCCAGCAGTTTGGGTTACGAGCAGTACTTC
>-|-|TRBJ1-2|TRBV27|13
CASSLRYNYGYTF
TGTGCCAGCAGTTTACGTTATAACTATGGCTACACCTTC
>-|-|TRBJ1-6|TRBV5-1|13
CASSPDRYSPLHF
TGCGCCAGCAGCCCGGACAGATATTCACCCCTCCACTTT
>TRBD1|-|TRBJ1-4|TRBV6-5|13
CASGGTANEKLFF
TGTGCCAGCGGGGGGACAGCTAATGAAAAACTGTTTTTT
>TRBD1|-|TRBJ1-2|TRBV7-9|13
CASSLRTGFGYTF
TGTGCCAGCAGCTTACGGACAGGGTTCGGCTACACCTTC
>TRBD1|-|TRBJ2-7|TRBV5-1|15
CASSWTIKTGVEQYF
TGCGCCAGCAGCTGGACTATAAAGACAGGGGTCGAGCAGTACTTC
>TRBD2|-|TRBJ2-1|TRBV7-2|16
CASSSDRERGGNEQFF
TGTGCCAGCAGCTCAGACCGTGAGCGGGGTGGAAATGAGCAGTTCTTC
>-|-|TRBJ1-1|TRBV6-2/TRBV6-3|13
CASSYFGETEAFF
TGTGCCAGCAGTTACTTCGGGGAAACTGAAGCTTTCTTT
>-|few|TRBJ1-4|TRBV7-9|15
CASSLVVTTNEKLFF
TGTGCCAGCAGCTTAGTTGTTACAACTAATGAAAAACTGTTTTTT
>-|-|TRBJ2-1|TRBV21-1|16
CASSPGGAGPYNEQFF
TGTGCCAGCAGCCCTGGAGGGGCAGGGCCCTACAATGAGCAGTTCTTC
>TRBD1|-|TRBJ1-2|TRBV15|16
CATSRERGQGGYGYTF
TGTGCCACCAGCAGAGAGCGGGGACAGGGGGGGTATGGCTACACCTTC
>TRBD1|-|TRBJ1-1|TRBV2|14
CASRATGVNTEAFF
TGTGCCAGCAGAGCAACAGGGGTGAACACTGAAGCTTTCTTT
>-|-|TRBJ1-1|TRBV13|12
CASSIRTTEAFF
TGTGCCAGCAGCATCCGAACCACTGAAGCTTTCTTT
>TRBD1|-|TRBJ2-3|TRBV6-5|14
CASTQTGMGDTQYF
TGTGCCAGCACCCAGACAGGGATGGGGGATACGCAGTATTTT
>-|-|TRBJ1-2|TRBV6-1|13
CASSERAALGYTF
TGTGCCAGCAGTGAAAGGGCCGCCCTCGGCTACACCTTC
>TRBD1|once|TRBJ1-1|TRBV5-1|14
CASSSGQGNTEAFF
TGCGCCAGCAGCTCGGGACAGGGGAACACTGAAGCTTTCTTT
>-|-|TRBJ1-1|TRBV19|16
CATRNRGGEGSTEAFF
TGTGCCACTCGAAATCGCGGAGGGGAGGGGAGCACTGAAGCTTTCTTT